This entry describes one T cell receptor (beta chain). The antigen is not known. Diagnoses rested on clinical symptoms, serum thyroxine and TRAb, thyroid ultrasound and orbital computed tomography. It was RNA transcripts that yielded the amplified TCR beta CDR3 regions. First-round RT-PCR with HTBI primers amplified the TCR CDR3 region. TCRdb re-derived calls from the multiplex PCR reads in MiXCR, one entry per CDR3 protein. This sample has fewer than 600,000 distinct CDR3 sequences, with roughly 15% found just once. This sample is drawn from a study of T cells in Graves' hyperthyroidism and ophthalmopathy. The germline V gene has CDR1 DFQATT and CDR2 SNEGSKA (reference sequence). The junction had 8 bases not matched to a gene; V was cut back by 4 bases and J by 2 bases. The CDR3 runs 15 residues. Study results and limitations: In the analysis, a 13 V-J model separated ophthalmopathy from stable hyperthyroidism. Before onset, ophthalmopathy was predicted by the model a median approximately 6.5 months earlier.

The chain links TRBV20-1 to TRBJ2-7; 10 bases agree with TRBD2. The TCR was taken from a woman aged 40 to 49 with Graves' hyperthyroidism. The specimen was blood. CDR3 nucleotide sequence: TGCAGTGCTATTTTAGCGGGGGGCCGAGCCTACGAGCAGTACTTC. It translates to CSAILAGGRAYEQYF.